The 19 T cell receptor beta chains below all came from one sample that was sequenced in a study of cytomegalovirus exposure and HLA in healthy donors. PCR used 60 Vbeta primers and 13 Jbeta primers. Libraries were prepared by immunoSEQ multiplex PCR; TCRdb keeps only in-frame clonotypes and omits some of them. The data show some 150,000 clones, roughly 76% seen once. The sample was PBMCs. The source of these receptors is a woman aged 18-29 years in good health and CMV-seropositive.

This chain uses TRBV7-8 with TRBJ2-7, with D perhaps TRBD2 (5 bases). The germline CDR1 and CDR2 sequences are SGHVS and FQNEAQ. The CDR3 totals 13 residues. V was trimmed by 5 bases and J by 3 bases, leaving 11 bases between them. The CDR3 coding sequence is TGTGCCAGCAGCGCCCGCCGGGACTACGAGCAGTACTTC. Translation gives CASSARRDYEQYF.

This chain joins TRBV6-5 and TRBJ1-2, with D unresolved. From germline, CDR1 is MNHEY and CDR2 SVGAGI. The CDR3 consists of 14 residues. V shed 0 bases and J shed 1 base, with 6 bases lying between them. CDR3 DNA: TGTGCCAGCAGTTACTCGGAGAGTAACTATGGCTACACCTTC. Protein product: CASSYSESNYGYTF.

A few counts support this clone. J is TRBJ2-7 and V is TRBV2, with a possible D match to TRBD1 (6 bases). V lost 4 bases and J 3 bases, leaving 10 bases between the germline ends. Germline assignment: CDR1 SNHLY and CDR2 FYNNEI. The CDR3 length is 13 residues. The CDR3 region is CASSATGVYEQYF. The CDR3 DNA is TGTGCCAGCAGTGCGACAGGAGTCTACGAGCAGTACTTC.

The chain joins TRBV5-6 to TRBJ2-7; 8 bases are a match to TRBD1. The V and J ends lost 4 bases and 8 bases, in that order; junction bases with no gene match: 8. Germline V gene sequence: CDR1 SGHDT, CDR2 YYEEEE. This CDR3 is 13 amino acids long. In DNA form, the CDR3 reads TGTGCCAGCAGCCCAGGCCAGGGGGCAAAGCAGTACTTC. This encodes CASSPGQGAKQYF.

This clone was detected a few times. V and J are TRBV11-3 and TRBJ2-1; D might be TRBD2 (5 bases). Trimming stripped 2 bases from V and 6 bases from J, with 5 bases between. There are 12 residues in the CDR3. Germline CDR1 and CDR2: SGHNT and YENEEA. The CDR3 sequence: CASSLTSNEQFF. CDR3 DNA: TGTGCCAGCAGCTTAACTAGCAATGAGCAGTTCTTC.

V and J are TRBV2 and TRBJ2-2, with 7 bases lining up with TRBD2. There are 14 residues in the CDR3. V was clipped by 7 bases and J by 5 bases; unmatched bases: 7. Germline CDR1 SNHLY, CDR2 FYNNEI. CDR3 DNA: TGTGCCAGCAAGCGGGGCCTTCAAACCGGGGAGCTGTTTTTT. It specifies CASKRGLQTGELFF.

This chain joins TRBV9 and TRBJ2-5; 7 bases fit TRBD2. Per germline, CDR1 SGDLS and CDR2 YYNGEE. The CDR3 is 15 amino acids. Trimming cost V 0 bases and J 0 bases; bases outside gene matches: 2. CDR3 nucleotides: TGTGCCAGCAGCGTAGGGGGGGGATACCAAGAGACCCAGTACTTC. Amino acid sequence: CASSVGGGYQETQYF.

The rearrangement uses TRBV11-1 and TRBJ2-3; 8 bases map to TRBD2. The CDR3 spans 14 residues. After removal of 6 bases from V and 5 bases from J, the junction contained 7 bases not matched to a gene. The V gene's germline CDR1 is SGHAT and CDR2 FQDESV (reference sequence). CDR3 sequence: CASRFGGAGDTQYF. The CDR3 region has the DNA TGTGCCAGCAGGTTCGGGGGGGCCGGAGATACGCAGTATTTT.

V gene TRBV4-3 combines with J gene TRBJ1-2, with 11 nucleotides matching TRBD1. The CDR3 is made up of 16 amino acids. V lost 0 bases, J lost 4 bases, and 4 bases stayed unmatched. Germline CDR1 LGHNA, CDR2 YSLEER. The CDR3 nucleotides are TGCGCCAGCAGCCAAGATACCGGGACAGGGGGCTATGGCTACACCTTC. This codes for CASSQDTGTGGYGYTF.

The CDR3 DNA is TGTGCCAGCAGCCGAGCAGGGGGAAGTTCACCCCTCCACTTT. It codes for CASSRAGGSSPLHF. The chain carries TRBV7-8 and TRBJ1-6; 7 nucleotides line up with TRBD1. There are 14 residues in the CDR3. Looked up from germline, CDR1 is SGHVS and CDR2 is FQNEAQ. J was trimmed by 9 bases and V by 5 bases; bases with no gene match: 7.

Of note for this clone: One end of the junction does not line up with germline, which may come from a read error. This chain joins TRBV7-2 and TRBJ1-3, with 7 bases lining up with TRBD1. CDR3 length equals 15 residues. From germline, CDR1 is SGHTA and CDR2 FQGNSA. The CDR3 loop reads CASSVAGTAGNTIYF. The CDR3 coding sequence is TGTGCCAGCAGCGTAGCCGGGACAGCTGGAAACACCATATATTTT.

This chain connects TRBV7-9 to TRBJ2-5; TRBD2 aligns across 9 bases. The CDR3 consists of 17 residues. The germline CDR1 and CDR2 sequences are SEHNR and FQNEAQ (reference sequence). Trimming cost V 6 bases and J 6 bases; bases outside gene matches: 17. The CDR3 DNA follows: TGTGCCAGCAGTACGCCGGGACTAGCTCGTTTTGCCCAGACCCAGTACTTC. It translates to CASSTPGLARFAQTQYF.

The chain uses TRBV9 and TRBJ1-2, with a possible D match to TRBD1 (5 bases). CDR3 size: 15 residues. Germline lookup yields CDR1 SGDLS and CDR2 YYNGEE. The V end was cut by 3 bases, the J end by 8 bases, with 20 bases between. The CDR3 protein is CASSAAGTWGRGYTF. In nucleotides, the CDR3 is TGTGCCAGCAGCGCAGCCGGGACGTGGGGGAGGGGCTACACCTTC.

The chain uses TRBV6-5 and TRBJ2-7, with D perhaps TRBD1 (7 bases). The CDR3 has 15 residues. V was trimmed by 10 bases and J by 6 bases, leaving 25 bases between them. The V gene's germline CDR1 is MNHEY and CDR2 SVGAGI. CDR3 in DNA: TGTGCCACCACCCGAGCCCAGGGGGGTACGCGCGAGCAGTACTTC. It is translated as CATTRAQGGTREQYF.

The rearrangement joins TRBV15 to TRBJ1-1, with D uncertain. Germline CDR1 is LNHNV and CDR2 is YYDKDF (reference sequence). V was cut by 0 bases and J by 1 base, with 12 bases left in between. CDR3 length: 16 amino acids. CDR3 bases: TGTGCCACCAGCAGAGATGGCTCATTGTGGAACACTGAAGCTTTCTTT. It specifies CATSRDGSLWNTEAFF.

The chain combines TRBV13 with TRBJ2-7, with TRBD1 matching over 8 bases. Germline V gives CDR1 PRHDT, CDR2 FYEKMQ (reference sequence). Germline trimming cut 4 bases from V and 2 bases from J; bases unmatched to any gene: 7. The CDR3 covers 15 residues. In nucleotides, the CDR3 is TGTGCCAGCAGCTCGGGACAGGATGGGCCCTACGAGCAGTACTTC. Translating gives CASSSGQDGPYEQYF. The variable domain in full, with the rest retrieved from reference TRBV13 and TRBJ2-7, is AAGVIQSPRHLIKEKRETATLKCYPIPRHDTVYWYQQGPGQDPQFLISFYEKMQSDKGSIPDRFSAQQFSDYHSELNMSSLELGDSALYFCASSSGQDGPYEQYFGPGTRLTVT.

This clone appeared once. The genes are TRBV27 and TRBJ2-6; TRBD1 is a possible D gene (6 bases). CDR1 and CDR2 from the germline V gene are MNHEY and SMNVEV (reference sequence). The germline V and J ends were trimmed by 5 bases and 9 bases, with 17 bases remaining between them. The CDR3 spans 15 residues. The DNA of the CDR3 is TGTGCCAGCAGTCCCTATACAGGGTTGGGCAACGTCCTGACTTTC. The encoded protein is CASSPYTGLGNVLTF. Filled out from reference TRBV27 and TRBJ2-6, the complete variable domain reads EAQVTQNPRYLITVTGKKLTVTCSQNMNHEYMSWYRQDPGLGLRQIYYSMNVEVTDKGDVPEGYKVSRKEKRNFPLILESPSPNQTSLYFCASSPYTGLGNVLTFGAGSRLTVL.

This chain connects TRBV4-1 to TRBJ1-5, with D unclear. Germline CDR1 is MGHRA and CDR2 is YSYEKL. Deletions cut 3 bases from V and 5 bases from J, with 17 bases between. The CDR3 runs 16 residues. CDR3 coding DNA: TGCGCCAGCAGCCACGCAACCGGGAATCATGATCAGCCCCAGCATTTT. This translates into CASSHATGNHDQPQHF.

The V gene is TRBV7-9, the J gene TRBJ1-3, with D possibly matching TRBD1 (6 bases). There are 17 residues in the CDR3. V lost 5 bases and J 8 bases, leaving 25 bases between the germline ends. CDR1 and CDR2 (germline): SEHNR, FQNEAQ (reference sequence). CDR3 sequence reads: CASSLSWGRGPLYTIYF. In nucleotides, the CDR3 is TGTGCCAGCAGCCTGTCCTGGGGGCGCGGTCCCTTGTACACCATATATTTT.